Sequencing of this TCR beta chain was carried out in a study of metastatic and nonmetastatic thyroid tumors. Across the whole study: Repertoires from blood and tumor or nodule tissue of malignant and benign thyroid patients were compared.

Per the original methods: Differences in CDR3 between clinicopathological groups were drawn on to build a classifier intended to discriminate distant-metastatic papillary thyroid cancer patients. With MiXCR, TCRdb called clones anew from the PCR reads. TCRdb, rather than the study authors, made the V and J calls. The sample has about 40,000 clones, around an eighth seen once. Findings and limits, study-wide: Benign nodules were reported to have significantly lower TCR beta diversity than malignant thyroid tumors, in blood and tumor.

In its sample, this clone was seen many times. Its target is unknown. Trimming took off 2 bases at V and 4 bases at J, with 3 bases between the two ends. This CDR3 spans 12 amino acids. Germline assignment: CDR1 MNHEY and CDR2 SMNVEV (reference sequence). All patients reached thyroid surgery having received no treatment beforehand. This chain uses TRBV27 with TRBJ1-5; D unresolved. The sequenced sample was blood. This TCR came from a female donor with papillary thyroid cancer or a benign thyroid nodule (not recorded which). Some clones in this sample may be carry-over from other donors' samples. The CDR3, as DNA: TGTGCCAGCAGTTTACCAAATCAGCCCCAGCATTTT. It is translated as CASSLPNQPQHF.